What follows is one T cell receptor beta chain and its context. Trimming took off 5 bases at V and 2 bases at J, with 17 bases between the two ends. This CDR3 has 16 amino acids. Germline lookup yields CDR1 SGHNT and CDR2 YENEEA. Original processing methods: The assay estimated nucleated cells by amplifying reference gene primers. Sequencing was performed with immunoSEQ multiplex PCR; in TCRdb, only in-frame clones are kept and a portion is missing. Clone size and the V and J calls come from that table; the DNA yielded D and trimming. The sample includes about 50,000 clones, around 80% of them seen just once. The data originate from a study of blood T cell repertoires in COVID-19.

The rearrangement uses TRBV11-3 and TRBJ2-3; weak D call: TRBD2 (5 bases). The sequence derives from a man aged 55 to 70 with acute or convalescent COVID-19. The sequencing sample was made of peripheral blood. The CDR3 sequence: CASSPGIAPDTDTQYF. The CDR3 DNA is TGTGCCAGCAGCCCAGGCATAGCGCCAGACACAGATACGCAGTATTTT.